This TCR beta chain was observed in a study of blood T cell repertoires in COVID-19. The wider study: PBMCs, B-cell-depleted T cells, or T cells provided the cDNA or gDNA that made up the material.

The V gene's germline CDR1 is SGHVS and CDR2 FQNEAQ. This CDR3 spans 15 amino acids. Trimming shortened V by 0 bases and J by 2 bases, and 10 bases separated the two germline ends. Sequenced by immunoSEQ multiplex PCR; TCRdb stores in-frame clones only, minus some. Of 100,000 or so clones in the sample, 78% were seen once. The chain has TRBV7-8 and TRBJ1-2; no firm D call. The sample was peripheral blood. The receptor comes from a man aged 55 to 70 with active or convalescent COVID-19. CDR3 amino acids: CASSLAAGYNYGYTF. For the CDR3, the DNA is TGTGCCAGCAGCTTAGCGGCGGGTTACAACTATGGCTACACCTTC. Looking up the rest from reference TRBV7-8 and TRBJ1-2 gives the full variable domain: GAGVSQSPRYKVAKRGQDVALRCDPISGHVSLFWYQQALGQGPEFLTYFQNEAQLDKSGLPSDRFFAERPEGSVSTLKIQRTQQEDSAVYLCASSLAAGYNYGYTFGSGTRLTVV.